These T cell receptor beta chains were read from a single sample in a study of shared clonotypes between healthy human individuals. Some clones are missing from TCRdb's copy, which holds only in-frame ones; the method was immunoSEQ multiplex PCR. The repertoire includes more than 2 million clones, 85% to 95% of them detected once, and roughly 0.13% sits in the top ten. Specimen: naive CD4+ T cells sorted from blood. These receptor sequences come from a man aged 18 to 29 in good health. CDR3s include the opening cysteine and the closing phenylalanine or tryptophan. The D gene is left open where the match is weak. A clone size is listed for some rows: how often the clone was seen (once, few, many), or a class if it is expanded.

>14|TRBV9|-|TRBD2|TRBJ2-3
TGTGCCAGCAGCACTGGGACTAGCGCAGATACGCAGTATTTT
CASSTGTSADTQYF
>14|TRBV7-9|-|-|TRBJ1-2
TGTGCCAGCAGCCGCGTAGGAGTGCCCTATGGCTACACCTTC
CASSRVGVPYGYTF
>13|TRBV5-1|-|-|TRBJ1-1
TGCGCCAGCAGCTTGCGGGCGAACACTGAAGCTTTCTTT
CASSLRANTEAFF
>17|TRBV7-8|-|-|TRBJ2-3
TGTGCCAGCAGCTTATCCTTATTCAGGGGTAGCACAGATACGCAGTATTTT
CASSLSLFRGSTDTQYF
>16|TRBV27|-|-|TRBJ2-3
TGTGCCAGCCACCCCATAGACAGGCAGAGGGCAGATACGCAGTATTTT
CASHPIDRQRADTQYF
>13|TRBV6-1|once|-|TRBJ1-1
TGTGCCAGTAAGTTAAAAGGATACACTGAAGCTTTCTTT
CASKLKGYTEAFF
>13|TRBV27|-|-|TRBJ1-3
TGTGCCAGCAGCTCAGGGGCTGGAAACACCATATATTTT
CASSSGAGNTIYF
>12|TRBV5-1|-|-|TRBJ2-5
TGCGCCAGCAAACAGCCCCGGGGGACCCAGTACTTC
CASKQPRGTQYF
>13|TRBV6-5|-|-|TRBJ1-2
TGTGCCAGCAGTTACTCGGGGTACTATGGCTACACCTTC
CASSYSGYYGYTF
>14|TRBV5-1|-|TRBD1|TRBJ2-5
TGCGCCAGCAGTAGGGACAGGGGTTCTGAGACCCAGTACTTC
CASSRDRGSETQYF
>13|TRBV6-1|-|-|TRBJ1-5
TGTGCCAGCAGTGAAGTTAGGATGGGACCCCAGCATTTT
CASSEVRMGPQHF
>15|TRBV5-1|-|TRBD1|TRBJ2-5
TGCGCCAGCAGCTTGACAGGGGGTTTCCAAGAGACCCAGTACTTC
CASSLTGGFQETQYF
>12|TRBV6-1|-|-|TRBJ1-4
TGTGCCAGCAGTGAAAAGGATGAAAAACTGTTTTTT
CASSEKDEKLFF
>14|TRBV28|once|-|TRBJ2-7
TGTGCCAGCATGATGGGGACAAAAAATAGCGAGCAGTACTTC
CASMMGTKNSEQYF
>13|TRBV18|once|-|TRBJ1-3
TGTGCCAGCTCACCTCGACAGGAGGGCACCATATATTTT
CASSPRQEGTIYF
>18|TRBV10-3|-|TRBD2|TRBJ2-2
TGTGCCATCAGTGCAGAACCAGCGGGAGGTCAAGGCACCGGGGAGCTGTTTTTT
CAISAEPAGGQGTGELFF
>14|TRBV11-2|-|-|TRBJ2-2
TGTGCCAGCAGCTTATTTCTGAGCATCGGGGAGCTGTTTTTT
CASSLFLSIGELFF
>13|TRBV19|-|-|TRBJ1-2
TGTGCCAGTAGGACGACAGTCAACTATGGCTACACCTTC
CASRTTVNYGYTF
>13|TRBV28|-|-|TRBJ1-1
TGTGCCAGCGACGGACTGGGGAGAACTGAAGCTTTCTTT
CASDGLGRTEAFF
>15|TRBV30|-|-|TRBJ1-4
TGTGCCTGGAGCCCCCGGGGGGCAACTAATGAAAAACTGTTTTTT
CAWSPRGATNEKLFF
>14|TRBV5-1|-|TRBD1|TRBJ1-5
TGCGCCAGCAGCCCGACAGGGCCCAATCAGCCCCAGCATTTT
CASSPTGPNQPQHF
>15|TRBV7-9|-|TRBD1|TRBJ2-5
TGTGCCAGCAGCTTGACCGGGACAGGAACGTGGGCCCAGTACTTC
CASSLTGTGTWAQYF
>14|TRBV29-1|-|TRBD2|TRBJ2-1
TGCAGCGTTGCGGCGGGGGGGCTTTACAATGAGCAGTTCTTC
CSVAAGGLYNEQFF
>18|TRBV11-2|-|-|TRBJ2-7
TGTGCCAGCAGCTTAGGCGGAGTGCGGTACCCGGAACCCTACGAGCAGTACTTC
CASSLGGVRYPEPYEQYF
>15|TRBV4-1|-|TRBD1|TRBJ2-7
TGCGCCAGCAGCCAAGGGGACAGGGGAAGGTACGAGCAGTACTTC
CASSQGDRGRYEQYF
>15|TRBV6-5|-|-|TRBJ2-1
TGTGCCAGCAGTTACGGGCAGGGCTCCTACAATGAGCAGTTCTTC
CASSYGQGSYNEQFF
>15|TRBV7-8|-|-|TRBJ2-5
TGTGCCAGCAGCTTAGCGCGTGGTCCGCAAGAGACCCAGTACTTC
CASSLARGPQETQYF
>15|TRBV15|-|-|TRBJ1-4
TGTGCCACCAGCGGACTGGGCAGGGCTAATGAAAAACTGTTTTTT
CATSGLGRANEKLFF
>15|TRBV5-1|-|TRBD1|TRBJ1-2
TGCGCCAGCAGCGGCGGGACAGGATCTAACTATGGCTACACCTTC
CASSGGTGSNYGYTF
>10|TRBV29-1|-|TRBD1|TRBJ1-2
TGCAGCGTTGAAACAGGGGGATACACCTTC
CSVETGGYTF
>15|TRBV7-2|-|TRBD1|TRBJ2-7
TGTGCCAGCAGCCCGGGACAGGGAAGATCCTACGAGCAGTACTTC
CASSPGQGRSYEQYF
>16|TRBV5-4|-|-|TRBJ2-1
TGTGCCAGCAGCTTTTTAGGCGGGGTCTCCTACAATGAGCAGTTCTTC
CASSFLGGVSYNEQFF
>15|TRBV5-1|-|TRBD2|TRBJ2-4
TGCGCCAGCAGCTTGGATATAGCGGGAGGAATCATTCAGTACTTC
CASSLDIAGGIIQYF
>15|TRBV4-3|-|-|TRBJ2-7
TGCGCCAGCAGCCAAGATATGACGAGCTTTCACGAGCAGTACTTC
CASSQDMTSFHEQYF
>14|TRBV25-1|-|TRBD1|TRBJ1-1
TGTGCCAGCAGCAGGGGACAGCAGAACACTGAAGCTTTCTTT
CASSRGQQNTEAFF
>15|TRBV18|-|-|TRBJ2-7
TGTGCCAGCTCACCCCCAGGCGGGACCACCTACGAGCAGTACTTC
CASSPPGGTTYEQYF
>14|TRBV29-1|-|-|TRBJ2-3
TGCAGCGTTGATCCGGCAGGGGGCACAGATACGCAGTATTTT
CSVDPAGGTDTQYF
>16|TRBV5-6|-|TRBD2|TRBJ2-1
TGTGCCAGCAGCTGGGGTCTAGCGGGTTCTTCCAATGAGCAGTTCTTC
CASSWGLAGSSNEQFF
>9|TRBV20-1|-|-|TRBJ2-7
TGCAGTGCTAACTACGAGCAGTACTTC
CSANYEQYF
>14|TRBV11-1|-|TRBD1|TRBJ2-5
TGTGCCAGCAGCCCCGGGACAGCCCAAGAGACCCAGTACTTC
CASSPGTAQETQYF
>15|TRBV30|-|-|TRBJ1-5
TGTGCCTGGAGTGAAATAGACAGGCTCAATCAGCCCCAGCATTTT
CAWSEIDRLNQPQHF
>19|TRBV4-1|-|-|TRBJ2-6
TGCGCCAGCAGCCAAGCGGACAGTGTGAGGGAAACTGGGGCCAACGTCCTGACTTTC
CASSQADSVRETGANVLTF
>14|TRBV6-5|few|-|TRBJ1-6
TGTGCCAGCAGTCGAGGTATCGGGGAATCACCCCTCCACTTT
CASSRGIGESPLHF
>15|TRBV10-2|-|TRBD2|TRBJ2-7
TGCGCCAGCAGTCTGACTAGCGGGTCTTCCTACGAGCAGTACTTC
CASSLTSGSSYEQYF
>16|TRBV7-9|-|-|TRBJ2-5
TGTGCCAGCAGCCATGTCGGGGGCGCCGCGGGAGAGACCCAGTACTTC
CASSHVGGAAGETQYF
>15|TRBV13|-|-|TRBJ2-3
TGTGCCAGCAGCAACCGACTAGGAGTGCCAGATACGCAGTATTTT
CASSNRLGVPDTQYF
>12|TRBV25-1|-|-|TRBJ2-5
TGTGCCAGCAGTGAATCCCCAGAGACCCAGTACTTC
CASSESPETQYF